This TCR beta chain was documented in a study of blood T cell repertoires in COVID-19. Overall study: Samples came from the United States, Italy and Spain, spanning acute and convalescent COVID-19.

In the original analysis: Estimation of nucleated cell counts relied on the amplification of reference gene primers. Only in-frame clones appear in the TCRdb table, and some are missing; sequencing was by immunoSEQ multiplex PCR. V and J calls plus clone size are reproduced from that table; the DNA served to infer D and trimming. The sample comprises 340,000 or so clones, just over 85% of which are singletons, and 4% to 5.5% rests with the top ten. Cohorts were based on clinical histories the participants reported. The CDR3 has 17 residues. The V gene's germline CDR1 is MDHEN and CDR2 SYDVKM. V was clipped by 4 bases and J by 0 bases; unmatched bases: 12.

The specimen was PBMCs or T cells enriched from blood (not recorded which). The chain uses TRBV28 and TRBJ2-7, with 7 bases matching TRBD2. The TCR was taken from a middle-aged woman with acute COVID-19. CDR3 coding DNA: TGTGCCAGCAGTTCCAGCGGGGCGGGAAAGGGCTCCTACGAGCAGTACTTC. Translating it yields CASSSSGAGKGSYEQYF. The whole variable domain, remainder taken from reference TRBV28 and TRBJ2-7, is DVKVTQSSRYLVKRTGEKVFLECVQDMDHENMFWYRQDPGLGLRLIYFSYDVKMKEKGDIPEGYSVSREKKERFSLILESASTNQTSMYLCASSSSGAGKGSYEQYFGPGTRLTVT.